One and the same sample provided the 2 T cell receptor beta chains below, sequenced in a study of T-cell reconstitution after alpha-beta-depleted transplantation in children. Unique molecular identifiers featured in how the TCRbeta library was prepared. TCRdb reprocessed the PCR reads via MiXCR and lists one record per CDR3 protein. This table holds some 150,000 distinct CDR3 sequences, roughly 9% found once. The specimen comprised PBMCs, mostly from graft donor cells, sampled 180 days after TCRalphabeta/CD19-depleted stem cell transplant. The receptor source for this set is a female patient aged 2-10 years who had a stem cell transplant for congenital amegakaryocytic thrombocytopenia, so the T cells may come from the graft donor.

This clonotype was counted at least ten times. The rearrangement uses TRBV11-3 and TRBJ2-7; D unresolved. This CDR3 comprises 13 residues. Germline values: CDR1 SGHNT, CDR2 YENEEA. The germline V and J ends were trimmed by 0 bases and 7 bases, with 10 bases remaining between them. This chain's CDR3 is CASSLERAGEQYF. CDR3 in DNA: TGTGCCAGCAGCTTAGAAAGGGCCGGAGAGCAGTACTTC.

This clonotype was counted many times. The V call is TRBV5-1, the J call TRBJ1-3; D unresolved. The V and J ends lost 0 bases and 1 base respectively, with 2 bases between them. From germline, CDR1 is SGHRS and CDR2 YFSETQ. The CDR3 extends over 13 amino acids. CDR3 sequence: CASSLASGNTIYF. The DNA for the CDR3 is TGCGCCAGCAGCTTGGCTTCTGGAAACACCATATATTTT.